These 27 T cell receptor beta chains originate from one sample sequenced in a study of blood T cell repertoires in COVID-19. The data were produced by immunoSEQ multiplex PCR, yet TCRdb's version contains in-frame clones alone and is incomplete. Of around 300,000 clones in the sample, about 87% were seen once. Material: PBMCs or T cells enriched from blood (not recorded which). The receptors here all came from a man aged 30-40 years who had recovered from COVID-19.

This clone has more than one count but fewer than ten. The gene calls are TRBV5-1 and TRBJ2-3; 10 bases fit TRBD1. Germline loops: CDR1 SGHRS, CDR2 YFSETQ. CDR3 length: 16 amino acids. Trimming cost V 7 bases and J 3 bases; bases outside gene matches: 11. CDR3 residues: CASQGLGTGVTDTQYF. The CDR3 nucleotides read TGCGCCAGCCAAGGGCTTGGGACAGGGGTTACAGATACGCAGTATTTT.

The chain has TRBV19 and TRBJ1-3; maybe TRBD1 (5 bases). Trimming removed 6 bases from V and 4 bases from J, with 10 bases in between. Germline V gene lookup returns CDR1 LNHDA and CDR2 SQIVND (reference sequence). CDR3 size: 13 residues. CDR3 nucleotide sequence: TGTGCCAGTAGCCAGGGATCCGGAAACACCATATATTTT. Amino acid sequence: CASSQGSGNTIYF.

J is TRBJ2-7 and V is TRBV11-3; 10 bases fit TRBD1. The CDR3 spans 14 residues. The germline V gene encodes CDR1 SGHNT and CDR2 YENEEA. V lost 4 bases, J lost 5 bases, and 5 bases stayed unmatched. Here the CDR3 reads CASSSGTGANEQYF. The CDR3 region has the DNA TGTGCCAGCAGCTCTGGGACAGGGGCCAACGAGCAGTACTTC.

The chain couples TRBV20-1 to TRBJ2-1; D is perhaps TRBD2 (5 bases). Germline CDR1 and CDR2: DFQATT and SNEGSKA (reference sequence). The germline V and J ends were trimmed by 7 bases and 4 bases, with 8 bases remaining between them. The CDR3 runs 11 residues. The CDR3 loop reads CSGLPYNEQFF. The CDR3 DNA reads as TGCAGTGGACTACCTTACAATGAGCAGTTCTTC.

V gene TRBV5-1 combines with J gene TRBJ2-1, with 11 bases fitting TRBD2. Germline assignment: CDR1 SGHRS and CDR2 YFSETQ. The junction had 12 bases not matched to a gene; V was cut back by 3 bases and J by 4 bases. The CDR3 length is 18 residues. CDR3 protein: CASSSGITSGGRYNEQFF. The CDR3 DNA follows: TGCGCCAGCAGCTCCGGGATAACTAGCGGGGGCCGGTACAATGAGCAGTTCTTC. Variable domain in full (rest from reference TRBV5-1 and TRBJ2-1): KAGVTQTPRYLIKTRGQQVTLSCSPISGHRSVSWYQQTPGQGLQFLFEYFSETQRNKGNFPGRFSGRQFSNSRSEMNVSTLELGDSALYLCASSSGITSGGRYNEQFFGPGTRLTVL.

The J gene is TRBJ1-5, the V gene TRBV11-2, with 7 nucleotides matching TRBD1. Germline values: CDR1 SGHAT, CDR2 FQNNGV. V trimming: 6 bases; J trimming: 1 base; junction bases outside the gene matches: 6. There are 15 residues in the CDR3. CDR3 in amino acids: CASRLMGQSNQPQHF. The CDR3 bases are TGTGCCAGCAGACTAATGGGACAGAGCAATCAGCCCCAGCATTTT.

This chain uses TRBV5-6 with TRBJ1-4, with D unresolved. CDR3 length equals 15 residues. The germline CDR1 and CDR2 sequences are SGHDT and YYEEEE. Trimming removed 4 bases from V and 2 bases from J, with 12 bases in between. The CDR3 coding sequence is TGTGCCAGCAGCCCCCCGGTGAGGACTAATGAAAAACTGTTTTTT. Its protein is CASSPPVRTNEKLFF. The whole variable domain, remainder taken from reference TRBV5-6 and TRBJ1-4, is DAGVTQSPTHLIKTRGQQVTLRCSPKSGHDTVSWYQQALGQGPQFIFQYYEEEERQRGNFPDRFSGHQFPNYSSELNVNALLLGDSALYLCASSPPVRTNEKLFFGSGTQLSVL.

The V call is TRBV7-9, the J call TRBJ2-5; 11 bases fit TRBD1. CDR3 length: 15 residues. Germline loops: CDR1 SEHNR, CDR2 FQNEAQ (reference sequence). V lost 4 bases and J lost 4; bases outside the gene matches: 5. CDR3 bases: TGTGCCAGCAGCTCGTCGGACAGGGGGCCAGAGACCCAGTACTTC. Translated: CASSSSDRGPETQYF. Full variable domain (missing parts from reference TRBV7-9 and TRBJ2-5): DTGVSQNPRHKITKRGQNVTFRCDPISEHNRLYWYRQTLGQGPEFLTYFQNEAQLEKSRLLSDRFSAERPKGSFSTLEIQRTEQGDSAMYLCASSSSDRGPETQYFGPGTRLLVL.

The chain has TRBV18 and TRBJ2-7, with 11 bases matching TRBD1. V lost 5 bases to trimming and J lost 5 bases; unmatched junction nucleotides: 8. Germline-derived CDR1 and CDR2 are KGHSH and LQKENI. The CDR3 length is 15 residues. CDR3 in amino acids: CASSLGQGAANEQYF. Written as DNA, the CDR3 is TGTGCCAGCTCATTAGGACAGGGGGCGGCCAACGAGCAGTACTTC.

The gene calls are TRBV6-5 and TRBJ2-3; D remains ambiguous. This CDR3 has 13 amino acids. The V gene's germline CDR1 is MNHEY and CDR2 SVGAGI. V was clipped by 7 bases and J by 2 bases, with 10 bases between them. In nucleotides, the CDR3 is TGTGCCAGCATCCGCGACTCCACAGATACGCAGTATTTT. It encodes CASIRDSTDTQYF.

The J gene is TRBJ1-6, the V gene TRBV21-1. TRBV21-1 is a pseudogene locus. The length of the CDR3 is 12 residues. CDR3 nucleotide sequence: TGTGCCAGGTTGCGGGACCCGTCACCCCTCCACTTT. It translates to CARLRDPSPLHF.

The chain joins TRBV30 to TRBJ1-2; 7 bases match TRBD1. The CDR3 consists of 12 residues. Looked up from germline, CDR1 is GTSNPN and CDR2 is SVGIG (reference sequence). CDR3 coding DNA: TGTGCTGGGGACAGCGGCCCGTATGGCTACACCTTC. It specifies CAGDSGPYGYTF.

CDR3 protein: CATRDGGYTEAFF. CDR3 DNA: TGTGCCACCCGCGACGGGGGATACACTGAAGCTTTCTTT. This chain connects TRBV3-1 (or the pseudogene TRBV3-2) to TRBJ1-1; tentative D call: TRBD1 (5 bases). Looked up from germline, CDR1 is LGHDT and CDR2 is YNNKEL (reference sequence). V shed 10 bases and J shed 3 bases, with 15 bases lying between them. The CDR3 contains 13 residues.

The V and J genes are TRBV4-1 and TRBJ2-1; 12 bases are shared with TRBD2. Germline V gene data show CDR1 as MGHRA and CDR2 as YSYEKL. There are 16 residues in the CDR3. The junction had 3 bases not matched to a gene; V was cut back by 4 bases and J by 2 bases. The CDR3 nucleotides are TGCGCCAGCAGCCGTCTAGCGGGGGGGCCCTACAATGAGCAGTTCTTC. It is translated as CASSRLAGGPYNEQFF.

This chain uses TRBV5-4 with TRBJ2-7, with 7 bases fitting TRBD1. Germline-derived CDR1 and CDR2 are SGHNT and YYREEE (reference sequence). The CDR3 spans 14 residues. V lost 0 bases, J lost 0 bases, and 0 bases stayed unmatched. In DNA form, the CDR3 reads TGTGCCAGCAGCTTGGACAGGGGCTCCTACGAGCAGTACTTC. Amino acids: CASSLDRGSYEQYF.

V gene TRBV25-1 combines with J gene TRBJ1-2; 8 nucleotides match TRBD1. CDR1 and CDR2 (germline): MGHDK, SYGVNS. V dropped 3 bases and J dropped 7; count of bases not matched to a gene: 13. This CDR3 spans 16 amino acids. CDR3 coding DNA: TGTGCCAGCAGTGATCCCCTAAGACAGGGGTTAGGTGGCTACACCTTC. Residues: CASSDPLRQGLGGYTF.

This clone was seen a handful of times. The J gene is TRBJ1-5, the V gene TRBV2, with D possibly being TRBD1 (6 bases). Trimming removed 1 base from V and 2 bases from J, with 6 bases in between. CDR1 is SNHLY, CDR2 FYNNEI, per germline. This CDR3 has 14 amino acids. CDR3 sequence reads: CASSEGGRNQPQHF. The CDR3 DNA is TGTGCCAGCAGTGAAGGGGGGCGCAATCAGCCCCAGCATTTT.

This clone was seen a single time. The chain employs TRBV14 and TRBJ1-1; D gene uncertain. V gave up 4 bases and J gave up 12 bases, with 12 bases separating them. Germline CDR1 reads SGHDN; CDR2 reads FVKESK. The CDR3 is 11 residues long. CDR3 DNA sequence: TGTGCCAGCAGCCCAGGTTGGATGACTTTCTTT. It specifies CASSPGWMTFF.

J is TRBJ1-2 and V is TRBV7-6; TRBD1 is a possible D gene (6 bases). The CDR3 contains 14 residues. Germline V CDR1 and CDR2: SGHVS, FNYEAQ. The V end was cut by 1 base, the J end by 6 bases, with 12 bases between. CDR3 residues: CASSLGGPADGYTF. The CDR3 DNA reads as TGTGCCAGCAGCTTAGGGGGGCCGGCGGATGGCTACACCTTC.

This chain joins TRBV18 and TRBJ2-4; TRBD1 agrees at 7 bases. The CDR3 sequence is 15 residues long. Germline V gene sequence: CDR1 KGHSH, CDR2 LQKENI. V dropped 6 bases and J dropped 8; count of bases not matched to a gene: 13. The CDR3 is CASSHRRGQEDIQYF. The CDR3 coding sequence is TGTGCCAGCTCGCACCGTAGGGGGCAGGAGGACATTCAGTACTTC.

The chain uses TRBV7-9 and TRBJ2-7; perhaps TRBD1 as D (6 bases). Between the trimmed V and J ends, which lost 5 bases and 0 bases, there was a span of 14 bases. This CDR3 contains 15 residues. CDR1 and CDR2 (germline): SEHNR, FQNEAQ (reference sequence). The CDR3 protein is CASSRTDRNSYEQYF. CDR3 in DNA: TGTGCCAGCAGCCGGACAGACAGGAACTCCTACGAGCAGTACTTC.

The chain joins TRBV19 to TRBJ2-1, with D perhaps TRBD2 (6 bases). CDR1 is LNHDA, CDR2 SQIVND, per germline (reference sequence). Trimming took off 5 bases at V and 8 bases at J, with 10 bases between the two ends. This CDR3 has 12 residues. CDR3 sequence reads: CASSSGRYEQFF. In DNA form, the CDR3 reads TGTGCCAGTAGTTCAGGGAGGTATGAGCAGTTCTTC.

The V and J genes are TRBV7-9 and TRBJ2-4, with TRBD1 matching over 10 bases. CDR3 size: 14 residues. Germline CDR1 SEHNR, CDR2 FQNEAQ (reference sequence). J was trimmed by 5 bases and V by 5 bases; bases with no gene match: 3. CDR3 loop: CASSPGQGENIQYF. For the CDR3, the DNA is TGTGCCAGCAGCCCCGGACAGGGGGAAAACATTCAGTACTTC.

This clone has more than one count but fewer than ten. This chain uses TRBV5-1 with TRBJ2-3; 7 bases match TRBD1. The germline V gene encodes CDR1 SGHRS and CDR2 YFSETQ. The CDR3 is 15 residues long. Trimming cost V 0 bases and J 0 bases; bases outside gene matches: 1. For the CDR3, the DNA is TGCGCCAGCAGCTTGGGAGGGGGCAGCACAGATACGCAGTATTTT. Translated: CASSLGGGSTDTQYF.

The chain links TRBV4-2 to TRBJ1-5; no firm D call. Trimming pared 0 bases from V and 1 base from J, leaving 10 bases between. This CDR3 has 16 amino acids. Germline CDR1 is LGHNA and CDR2 is YNFKEQ. The CDR3 DNA sequence: TGTGCCAGCAGCCAAGAGTTAGGGAGGAGCAATCAGCCCCAGCATTTT. Translation gives CASSQELGRSNQPQHF.

The V and J genes are TRBV5-6 and TRBJ1-3; weak D call: TRBD1 (6 bases). Trimming removed 0 bases at V and 7 bases at J, with 17 bases between. The germline V gene encodes CDR1 SGHDT and CDR2 YYEEEE. The CDR3 is made up of 16 amino acids. CDR3 residues: CASSLGIWPGANTIYF. CDR3 nucleotide sequence: TGTGCCAGCAGCTTGGGTATCTGGCCAGGGGCGAACACCATATATTTT.

The V and J genes are TRBV2 and TRBJ1-5; D is unresolved. This CDR3 is built from 12 residues. Germline assignment: CDR1 SNHLY and CDR2 FYNNEI. V dropped 6 bases and J dropped 3 bases, with 6 bases sitting between them. This CDR3 is CASRRVNQPQHF. CDR3 coding DNA: TGTGCCAGCAGGAGGGTCAATCAGCCCCAGCATTTT.